This TCR beta chain was sequenced in a study of blood T cell repertoires in COVID-19. Study context: The United States, Italy and Spain supplied acute and convalescent COVID-19 samples. T cells, B-cell-depleted T cells, or PBMCs provided the cDNA or gDNA that served as material.

The Seattle site enrolled patients during active infection and followed them longitudinally. In the authors' methods: Quantification of nucleated cells was approximated via reference gene primer amplification. Sequencing used immunoSEQ multiplex PCR; TCRdb keeps in-frame clones, though not all of them. V, J and clone size reflect that table, while D and trimming were determined from the DNA. The sample contains approximately 300,000 clones, about 80% of which appear only once. The CDR3 has 15 amino acids. Per germline, CDR1 DFQATT and CDR2 SNEGSKA (reference sequence). V shed 3 bases and J shed 3 bases, with 16 bases lying between them.

The receptor was derived from a person aged 70 to 85 with COVID-19, enrolled during active disease. This rearrangement joins TRBV20-1 to TRBJ2-3; possibly TRBD2 for D (6 bases). Material for sequencing was peripheral blood. The CDR3 loop is CSASRLVGGTDTQYF. Here the CDR3 DNA reads TGCAGTGCTAGTAGGTTAGTCGGGGGAACAGATACGCAGTATTTT.